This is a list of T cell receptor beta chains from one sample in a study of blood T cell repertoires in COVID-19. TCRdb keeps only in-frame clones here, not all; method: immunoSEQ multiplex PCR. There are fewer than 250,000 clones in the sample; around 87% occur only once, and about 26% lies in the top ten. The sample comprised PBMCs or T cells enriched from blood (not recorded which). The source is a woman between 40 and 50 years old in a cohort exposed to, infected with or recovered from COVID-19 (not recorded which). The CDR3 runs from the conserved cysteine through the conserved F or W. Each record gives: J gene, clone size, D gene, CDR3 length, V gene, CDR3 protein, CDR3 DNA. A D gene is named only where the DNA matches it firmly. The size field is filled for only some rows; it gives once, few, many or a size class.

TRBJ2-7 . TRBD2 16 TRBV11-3 CASSSGLAGDGYEQYF TGTGCCAGCAGCTCGGGACTAGCGGGAGACGGCTACGAGCAGTACTTC
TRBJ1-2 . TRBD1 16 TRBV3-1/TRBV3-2 CASSHGGTGPRWGYTF TGTGCCAGCAGCCACGGTGGGACAGGCCCCAGGTGGGGCTACACCTTC
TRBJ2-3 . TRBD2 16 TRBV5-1 CASSLGTSGGSDTQYF TGCGCCAGCAGCTTGGGGACTAGCGGGGGCTCGGATACGCAGTATTTT
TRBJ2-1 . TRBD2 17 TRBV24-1 CATSDWSSGGTYNEQFF TGTGCCACCAGTGATTGGTCTAGCGGGGGGACCTACAATGAGCAGTTCTTC
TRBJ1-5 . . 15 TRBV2 CASSEERQRDQPQHF TGTGCCAGCAGTGAAGAACGGCAGAGGGATCAGCCCCAGCATTTT
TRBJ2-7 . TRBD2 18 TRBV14 CASSTGTSGLGGSYEQYF TGTGCCAGCAGCACCGGGACTAGCGGGTTGGGGGGGTCCTACGAGCAGTACTTC
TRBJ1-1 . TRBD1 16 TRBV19 CASSPIRDRRGTEAFF TGTGCCAGTAGCCCGATTAGGGACAGGAGGGGCACTGAAGCTTTCTTT
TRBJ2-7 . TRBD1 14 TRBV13 CASSSGQGSYEQYF TGTGCCAGCAGCTCAGGACAGGGCTCCTACGAGCAGTACTTC
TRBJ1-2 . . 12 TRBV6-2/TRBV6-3 CASSYGGSGYTF TGTGCCAGCAGTTACGGGGGGTCTGGCTACACCTTC
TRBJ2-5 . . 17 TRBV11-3 CASSLDPSQELQETQYF TGTGCCAGCAGCTTAGATCCGTCCCAGGAACTCCAAGAGACCCAGTACTTC
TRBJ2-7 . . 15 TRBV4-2 CASSQEPGLSYEQYF TGTGCCAGCAGCCAAGAACCGGGACTCTCTTACGAGCAGTACTTC
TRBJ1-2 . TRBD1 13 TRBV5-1 CASSLYRGYGYTF TGCGCCAGCAGCTTATACAGGGGATATGGCTACACCTTC
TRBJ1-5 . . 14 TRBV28 CASSLVGGLEPQHF TGTGCCAGCAGTTTAGTAGGAGGGCTTGAGCCCCAGCATTTT
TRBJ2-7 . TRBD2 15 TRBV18 CASRKATSGGYEQYF TGTGCCAGCCGGAAGGCGACTAGCGGGGGGTACGAGCAGTACTTC
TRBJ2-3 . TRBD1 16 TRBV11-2 CASSLDRQGAQDTQYF TGTGCCAGCAGCTTAGATAGGCAGGGGGCCCAAGATACGCAGTATTTT
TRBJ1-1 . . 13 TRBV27 CASSSNRETEAFF TGTGCCAGCAGCTCTAACAGGGAGACTGAAGCTTTCTTT
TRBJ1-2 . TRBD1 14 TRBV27 CASSLSGQGNGYTF TGTGCCAGCAGTTTATCGGGACAGGGAAATGGCTACACCTTC
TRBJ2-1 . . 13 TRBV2 CASSDRVGNEQFF TGTGCCAGCAGTGACAGGGTTGGCAATGAGCAGTTCTTC
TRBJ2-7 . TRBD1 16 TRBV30 CAWSVHRTGVTYEQYF TGTGCCTGGAGTGTACATAGGACAGGGGTGACCTACGAGCAGTACTTC
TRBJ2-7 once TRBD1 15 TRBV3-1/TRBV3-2 CASSQDIGGRNEQYF TGTGCCAGCAGCCAAGATATAGGGGGCAGGAACGAGCAGTACTTC
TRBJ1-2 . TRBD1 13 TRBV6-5 CASSLTGTHGYTF TGTGCCAGCAGTCTGACAGGGACCCATGGCTACACCTTC
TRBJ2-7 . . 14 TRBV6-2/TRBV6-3 CASSYSRTGGEQYF TGTGCCAGCAGTTACTCTAGGACCGGCGGGGAGCAGTACTTC
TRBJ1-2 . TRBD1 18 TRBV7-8 CASSLVPGQGITNYGYTF TGTGCCAGCAGCCTCGTACCGGGACAGGGGATTACTAACTATGGCTACACCTTC
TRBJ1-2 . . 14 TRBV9 CASSVDGGLSGYTF TGTGCCAGCAGCGTAGACGGCGGCTTAAGTGGCTACACCTTC
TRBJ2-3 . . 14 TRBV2 CANPGGRDTDTQYF TGTGCCAACCCGGGGGGCCGGGACACAGATACGCAGTATTTT
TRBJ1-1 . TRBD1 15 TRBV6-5 CASSVDRGSDTEAFF TGTGCCAGCAGCGTGGACAGGGGTTCAGACACTGAAGCTTTCTTT
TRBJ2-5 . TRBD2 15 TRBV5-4 CASSLSGRAPETQYF TGTGCCAGCAGCCTAAGCGGGAGGGCCCCAGAGACCCAGTACTTC
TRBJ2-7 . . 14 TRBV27 CASSYSAGPYEQYF TGTGCCAGCAGTTACTCCGCGGGACCCTACGAGCAGTACTTC
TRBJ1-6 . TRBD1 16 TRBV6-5 CASSYRDREVNSPLHF TGTGCCAGCAGCTACCGGGACAGGGAAGTAAATTCACCCCTCCACTTT
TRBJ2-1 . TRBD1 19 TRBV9 CASGYRDRVEGSSYNEQFF TGTGCCAGCGGCTACCGGGACAGGGTCGAGGGGAGCTCCTACAATGAGCAGTTCTTC
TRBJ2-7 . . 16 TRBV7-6 CASSSRQTPLSYEQYF TGTGCCAGCAGCTCCAGACAGACCCCTCTCTCCTACGAGCAGTACTTC
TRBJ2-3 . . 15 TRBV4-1 CASSQPRGNTDTQYF TGCGCCAGCAGCCAACCCAGGGGAAACACAGATACGCAGTATTTT
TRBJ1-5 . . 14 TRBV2 CASSFGVGNQPQHF TGTGCCAGCAGTTTCGGTGTTGGCAATCAGCCCCAGCATTTT
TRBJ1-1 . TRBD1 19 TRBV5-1 CASSPPRTGAPPMNTEAFF TGCGCCAGCAGCCCCCCTCGGACAGGGGCACCTCCGATGAACACTGAAGCTTTCTTT
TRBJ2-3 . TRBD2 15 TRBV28 CASSAAGTNTDTQYF TGTGCCAGCAGCGCGGCAGGGACTAACACAGATACGCAGTATTTT
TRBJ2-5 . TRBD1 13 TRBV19 CASMDRTSRDQYF TGTGCCAGTATGGACAGGACCTCACGGGACCAGTACTTC
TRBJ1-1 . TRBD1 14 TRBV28 CASRPQGANTEAFF TGTGCCAGCAGACCACAGGGGGCGAACACTGAAGCTTTCTTT
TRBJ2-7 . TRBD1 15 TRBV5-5 CASSLEDRFSYEQYF TGTGCCAGCAGCTTGGAGGACAGGTTTTCCTACGAGCAGTACTTC